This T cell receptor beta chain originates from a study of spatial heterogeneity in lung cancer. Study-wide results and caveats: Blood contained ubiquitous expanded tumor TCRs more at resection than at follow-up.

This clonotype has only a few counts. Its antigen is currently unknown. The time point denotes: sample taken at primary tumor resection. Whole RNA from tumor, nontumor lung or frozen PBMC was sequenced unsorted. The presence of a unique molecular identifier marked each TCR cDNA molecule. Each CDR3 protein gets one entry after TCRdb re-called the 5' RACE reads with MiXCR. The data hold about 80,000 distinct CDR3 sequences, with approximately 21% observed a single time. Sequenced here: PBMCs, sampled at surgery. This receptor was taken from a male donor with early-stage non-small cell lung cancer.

This CDR3 is CASRPSGGNTGELFF. CDR3 DNA sequence: TGTGCCAGCAGACCAAGCGGGGGGAACACCGGGGAGCTGTTTTTT. This chain connects TRBV12-3 or TRBV12-4 to TRBJ2-2, with 8 bases identical to TRBD2. The CDR3 runs 15 residues. After removal of 6 bases from V and 1 base from J, the junction contained 4 bases not matched to a gene.